This T cell receptor (beta chain) was captured by sequencing in a study of T cell responses to AZD1222 COVID-19 vaccine. Regarding this clone: Its antigen is unidentified.

Generated by immunoSEQ multiplex PCR, the TCRdb table keeps only in-frame clones and is missing some. The sample carries around 270,000 clones, about 94% recorded once. Study observations and caveats: Seropositive status at baseline applied to only 6 or 7 AZD1222 recipients. The span of vaccine-associated CD4 TCRs extended across spike, with dominance at 160-218 and 743-854. Females made up more of the donors, who were largely white British, and clonal diversity may have come out too low. Scientists sampled the repertoires only once the peak T cell response had passed.

The CDR3 covers 14 residues. Germline CDR1 is MGHDK and CDR2 is SYGVNS. Trimming took 7 bases from V and 4 from J; bases not matched to a gene: 9. Sequencing was performed on peripheral blood, taken 28 days after the second AZD1222 dose. This sequence originates from an adult who received the AZD1222 COVID-19 vaccine. This sequence joins TRBV25-1 and TRBJ1-2; TRBD1 matches 7 bases. CDR3 loop: CASTARTGTYGYTF. The CDR3 DNA reads TGTGCCAGCACCGCGAGGACAGGAACCTATGGCTACACCTTC.